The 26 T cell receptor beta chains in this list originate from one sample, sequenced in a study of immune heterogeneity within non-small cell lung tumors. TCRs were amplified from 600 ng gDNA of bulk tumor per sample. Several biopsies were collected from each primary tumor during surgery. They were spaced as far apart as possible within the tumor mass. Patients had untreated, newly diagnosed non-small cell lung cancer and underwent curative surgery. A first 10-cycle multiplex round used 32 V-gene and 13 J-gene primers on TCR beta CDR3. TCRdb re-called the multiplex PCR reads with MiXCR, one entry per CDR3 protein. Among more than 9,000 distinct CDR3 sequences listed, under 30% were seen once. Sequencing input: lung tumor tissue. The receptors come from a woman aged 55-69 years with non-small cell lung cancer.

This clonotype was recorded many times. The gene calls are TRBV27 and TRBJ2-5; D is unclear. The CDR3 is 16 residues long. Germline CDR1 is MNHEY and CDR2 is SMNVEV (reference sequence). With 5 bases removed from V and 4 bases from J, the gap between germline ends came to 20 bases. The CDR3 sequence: CASSPVPGVVSETQYF. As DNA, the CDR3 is TGTGCCAGCAGTCCCGTCCCTGGAGTGGTGTCAGAGACCCAGTACTTC.

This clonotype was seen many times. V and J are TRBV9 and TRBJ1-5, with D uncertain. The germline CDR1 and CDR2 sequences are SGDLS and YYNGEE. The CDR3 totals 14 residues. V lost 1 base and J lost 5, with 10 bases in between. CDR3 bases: TGTGCCAGCAGCGTATACCCTGGGGATCAGCCCCAGCATTTT. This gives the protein CASSVYPGDQPQHF.

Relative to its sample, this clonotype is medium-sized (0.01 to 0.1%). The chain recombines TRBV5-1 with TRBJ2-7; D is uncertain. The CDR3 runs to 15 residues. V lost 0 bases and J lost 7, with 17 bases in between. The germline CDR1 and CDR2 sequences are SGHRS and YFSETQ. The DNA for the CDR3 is TGCGCCAGCAGCTTGGAAATCGTAGGGCGACGTGAGCAGTACTTC. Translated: CASSLEIVGRREQYF.

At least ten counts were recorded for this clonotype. DNA of the CDR3: TGTGCCAGCAGTCCGTGGGGGGGAACTAATGAAAAACTGTTTTTT. It specifies CASSPWGGTNEKLFF. The J gene is TRBJ1-4, the V gene TRBV12-3 or TRBV12-4; TRBD1 might be the D (5 bases). The CDR3 sequence is 15 residues long. The V end lost 5 bases, the J end lost 1 base, and 11 bases lay between the germline ends.

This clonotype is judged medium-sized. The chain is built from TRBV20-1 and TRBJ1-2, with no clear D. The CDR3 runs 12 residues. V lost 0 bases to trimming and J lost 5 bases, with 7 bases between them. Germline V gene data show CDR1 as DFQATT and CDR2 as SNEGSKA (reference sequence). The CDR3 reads CSARDRAYGYTF. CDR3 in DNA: TGCAGTGCTAGAGATAGGGCGTATGGCTACACCTTC.

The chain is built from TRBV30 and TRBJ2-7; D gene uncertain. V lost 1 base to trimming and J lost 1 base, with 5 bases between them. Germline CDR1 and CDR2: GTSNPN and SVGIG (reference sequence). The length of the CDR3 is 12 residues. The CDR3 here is CAWSGGSYEQYF. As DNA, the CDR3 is TGTGCCTGGAGTGGAGGTTCCTACGAGCAGTACTTC.

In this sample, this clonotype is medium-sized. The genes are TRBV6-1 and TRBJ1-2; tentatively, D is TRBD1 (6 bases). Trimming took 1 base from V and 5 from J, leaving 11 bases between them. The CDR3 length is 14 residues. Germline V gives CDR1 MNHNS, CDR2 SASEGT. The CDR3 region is CASSEGTVLYGYTF. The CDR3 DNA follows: TGTGCCAGCAGTGAAGGGACAGTATTATATGGCTACACCTTC.

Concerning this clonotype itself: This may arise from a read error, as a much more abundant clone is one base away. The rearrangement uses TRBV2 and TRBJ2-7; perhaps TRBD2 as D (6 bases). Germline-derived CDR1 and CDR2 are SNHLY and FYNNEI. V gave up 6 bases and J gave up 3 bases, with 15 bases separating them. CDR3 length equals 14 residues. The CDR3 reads CASRGSSGNYEQYF. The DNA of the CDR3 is TGTGCCAGCAGAGGGAGTAGCGGTAACTACGAGCAGTACTTC.

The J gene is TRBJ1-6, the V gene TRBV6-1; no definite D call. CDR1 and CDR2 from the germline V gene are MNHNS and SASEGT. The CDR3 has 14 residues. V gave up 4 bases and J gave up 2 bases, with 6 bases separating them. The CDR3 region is CASSAGPYNSPLHF. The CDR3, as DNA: TGTGCCAGCAGTGCTGGGCCCTATAATTCACCCCTCCACTTT.

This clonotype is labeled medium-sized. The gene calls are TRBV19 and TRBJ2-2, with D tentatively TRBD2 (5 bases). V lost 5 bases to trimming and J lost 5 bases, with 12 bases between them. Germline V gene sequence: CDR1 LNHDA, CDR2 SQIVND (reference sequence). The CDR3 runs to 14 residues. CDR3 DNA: TGTGCCAGTAGTCCAACTAGGTTTACCGGGGAGCTGTTTTTT. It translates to CASSPTRFTGELFF. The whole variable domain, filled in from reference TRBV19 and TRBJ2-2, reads DGGITQSPKYLFRKEGQNVTLSCEQNLNHDAMYWYRQDPGQGLRLIYYSQIVNDFQKGDIAEGYSVSREKKESFPLTVTSAQKNPTAFYLCASSPTRFTGELFFGEGSRLTVL.

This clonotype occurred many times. The CDR3, as DNA: TGTGCCAGCAGCTTTTCCACAGGGGGGAACGAGCAGTACTTC. Residues: CASSFSTGGNEQYF. V and J are TRBV3-1 and TRBJ2-7; 8 bases are a match to TRBD1. The CDR3 covers 14 residues. With V trimmed by 5 bases and J by 5 bases, 8 bases remained unmatched. The germline V gene encodes CDR1 LGHDT and CDR2 YNNKEL (reference sequence).

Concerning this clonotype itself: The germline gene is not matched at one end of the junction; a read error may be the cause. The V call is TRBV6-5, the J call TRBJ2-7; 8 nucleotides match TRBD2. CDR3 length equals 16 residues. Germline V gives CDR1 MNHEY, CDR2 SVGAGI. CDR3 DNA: TGTGCCATCAGTTTTGGGTTTACTAGCGGTAGCTACGAGCAGTACTTC. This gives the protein CAISFGFTSGSYEQYF.

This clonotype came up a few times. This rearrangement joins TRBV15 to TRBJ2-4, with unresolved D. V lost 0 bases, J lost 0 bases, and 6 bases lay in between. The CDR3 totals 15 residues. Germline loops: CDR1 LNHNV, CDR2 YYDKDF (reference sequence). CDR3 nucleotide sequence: TGTGCCACCAGCAGAGATCCCCTAGCCAAAAACATTCAGTACTTC. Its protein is CATSRDPLAKNIQYF.

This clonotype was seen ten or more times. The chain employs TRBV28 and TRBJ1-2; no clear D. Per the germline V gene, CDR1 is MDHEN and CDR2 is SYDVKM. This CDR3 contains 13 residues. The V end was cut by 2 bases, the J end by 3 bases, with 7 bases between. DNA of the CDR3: TGTGCCAGCAGTTTAGGGCCGGACTATGGCTACACCTTC. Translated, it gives CASSLGPDYGYTF.

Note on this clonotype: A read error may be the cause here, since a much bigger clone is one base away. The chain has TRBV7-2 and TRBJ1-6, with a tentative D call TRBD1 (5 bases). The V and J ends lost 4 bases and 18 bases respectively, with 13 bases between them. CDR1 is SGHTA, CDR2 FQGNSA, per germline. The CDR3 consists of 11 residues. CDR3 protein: CASSSGGTRHF. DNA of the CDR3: TGTGCCAGCAGCTCGGGGGGGACCCGCCACTTT.

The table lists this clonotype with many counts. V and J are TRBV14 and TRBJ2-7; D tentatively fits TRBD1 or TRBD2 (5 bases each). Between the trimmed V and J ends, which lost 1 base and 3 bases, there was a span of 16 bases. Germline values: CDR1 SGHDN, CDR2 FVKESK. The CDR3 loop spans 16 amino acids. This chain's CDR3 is CASSQGPLGDSYEQYF. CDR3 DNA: TGTGCCAGCAGCCAAGGCCCTTTGGGGGATAGCTACGAGCAGTACTTC.

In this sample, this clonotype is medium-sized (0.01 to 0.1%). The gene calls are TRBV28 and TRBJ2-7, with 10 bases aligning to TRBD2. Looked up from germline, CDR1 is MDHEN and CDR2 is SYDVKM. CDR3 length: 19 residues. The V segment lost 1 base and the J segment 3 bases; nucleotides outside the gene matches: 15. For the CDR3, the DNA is TGTGCCAGCAGTTTATCCAGTGAATCCGGACTAGCGGTATTCTACGAGCAGTACTTC. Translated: CASSLSSESGLAVFYEQYF.

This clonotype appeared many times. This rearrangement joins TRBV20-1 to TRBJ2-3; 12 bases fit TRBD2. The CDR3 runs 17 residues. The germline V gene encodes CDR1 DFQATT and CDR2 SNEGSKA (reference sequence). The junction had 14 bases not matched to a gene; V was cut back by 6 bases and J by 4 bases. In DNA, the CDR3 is TGCAGTGCAACAGGACTAGCGGGAAAGGGACCCTCAGATACGCAGTATTTT. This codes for CSATGLAGKGPSDTQYF.

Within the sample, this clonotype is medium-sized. The CDR3 loop is CASSPMYEGVGFETQYF. In DNA, the CDR3 is TGTGCCAGCTCACCAATGTATGAGGGGGTAGGATTTGAGACCCAGTACTTC. The rearrangement links TRBV18 to TRBJ2-5, with a possible D match to TRBD1 (6 bases). The CDR3 length is 17 residues. Germline CDR1 is KGHSH and CDR2 is LQKENI. V was clipped by 2 bases and J by 5 bases, with 21 bases between them.

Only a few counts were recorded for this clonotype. The CDR3, as DNA: TGCGCCAGCAGCTTGGAAGCGGAGGGATTCACAGATACGCAGTATTTT. Its translation is CASSLEAEGFTDTQYF. V gene TRBV5-1 combines with J gene TRBJ2-3, with a weak D call TRBD2 (6 bases). The CDR3 has 16 residues. V was cut by 0 bases and J by 2 bases, with 13 bases left in between. Germline V gene lookup returns CDR1 SGHRS and CDR2 YFSETQ.

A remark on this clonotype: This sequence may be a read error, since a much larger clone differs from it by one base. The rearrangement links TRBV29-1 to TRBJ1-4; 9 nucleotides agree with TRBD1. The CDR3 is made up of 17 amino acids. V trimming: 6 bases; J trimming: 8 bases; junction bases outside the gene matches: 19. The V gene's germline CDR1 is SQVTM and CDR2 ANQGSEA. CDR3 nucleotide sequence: TGCAGCGTGGGATCGACGGGACAGGGATCCGGGGGGGAAAAACTGTTTTTT. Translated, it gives CSVGSTGQGSGGEKLFF.

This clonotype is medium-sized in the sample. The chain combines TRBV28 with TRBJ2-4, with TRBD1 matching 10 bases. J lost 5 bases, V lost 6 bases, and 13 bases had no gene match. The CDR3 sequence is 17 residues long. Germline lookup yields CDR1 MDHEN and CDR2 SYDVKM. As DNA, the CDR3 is TGTGCCAGCAGCACACGAAGGGACAGGGGCCTAGAAAACATTCAGTACTTC. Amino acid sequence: CASSTRRDRGLENIQYF.

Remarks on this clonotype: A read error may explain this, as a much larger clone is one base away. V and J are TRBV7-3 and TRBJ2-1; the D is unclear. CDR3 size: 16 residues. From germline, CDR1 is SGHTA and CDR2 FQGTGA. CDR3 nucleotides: TGTGCCATCAGCTTAAGCTTCGGCAGGAACTACAATGAGCAGTTCTTC. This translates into CAISLSFGRNYNEQFF.

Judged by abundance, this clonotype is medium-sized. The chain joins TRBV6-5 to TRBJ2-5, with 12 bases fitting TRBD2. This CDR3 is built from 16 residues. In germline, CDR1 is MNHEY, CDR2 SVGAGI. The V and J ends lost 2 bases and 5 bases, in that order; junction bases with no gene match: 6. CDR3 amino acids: CASSYPGLAGMETQYF. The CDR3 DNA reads TGTGCCAGCAGTTACCCCGGACTAGCGGGGATGGAGACCCAGTACTTC.

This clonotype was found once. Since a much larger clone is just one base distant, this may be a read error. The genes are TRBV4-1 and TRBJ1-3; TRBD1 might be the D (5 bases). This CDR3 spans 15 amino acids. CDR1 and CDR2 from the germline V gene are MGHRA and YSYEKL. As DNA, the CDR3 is TGTGCCAGCAGCCAAGTTGGAGGGGACGCAAACACCATATATTTT. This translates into CASSQVGGDANTIYF.

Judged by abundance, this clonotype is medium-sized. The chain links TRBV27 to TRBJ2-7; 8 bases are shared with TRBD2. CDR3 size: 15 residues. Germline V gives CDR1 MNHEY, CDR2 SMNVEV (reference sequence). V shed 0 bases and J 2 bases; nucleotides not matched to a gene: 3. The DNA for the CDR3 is TGTGCCAGCAGTTTATCAGCGGGAGAAACCTACGAGCAGTACTTC. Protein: CASSLSAGETYEQYF.